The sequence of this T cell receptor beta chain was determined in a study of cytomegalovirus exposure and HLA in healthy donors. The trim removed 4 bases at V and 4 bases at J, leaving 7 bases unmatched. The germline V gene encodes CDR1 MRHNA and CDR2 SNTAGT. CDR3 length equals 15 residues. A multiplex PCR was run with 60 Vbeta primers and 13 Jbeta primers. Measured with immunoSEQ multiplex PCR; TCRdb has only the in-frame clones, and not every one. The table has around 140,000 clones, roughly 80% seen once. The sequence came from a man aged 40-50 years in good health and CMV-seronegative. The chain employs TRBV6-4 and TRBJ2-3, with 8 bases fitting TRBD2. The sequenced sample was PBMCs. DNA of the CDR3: TGTGCCAGCAGTGTCCTCGCGGGGGGTCCAGATACGCAGTATTTT. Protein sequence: CASSVLAGGPDTQYF.